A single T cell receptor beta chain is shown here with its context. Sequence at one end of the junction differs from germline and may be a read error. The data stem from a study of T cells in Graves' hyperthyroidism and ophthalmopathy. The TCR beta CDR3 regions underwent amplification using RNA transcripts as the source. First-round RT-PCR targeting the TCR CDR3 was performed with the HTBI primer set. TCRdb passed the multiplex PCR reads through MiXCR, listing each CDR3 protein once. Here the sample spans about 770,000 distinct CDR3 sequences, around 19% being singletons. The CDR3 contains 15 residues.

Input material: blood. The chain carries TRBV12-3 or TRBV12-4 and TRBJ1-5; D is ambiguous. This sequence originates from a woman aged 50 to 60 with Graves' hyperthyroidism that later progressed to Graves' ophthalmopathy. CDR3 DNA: TGTACCAGCAGCACAAGGTCCCCCTCCACTCAGCCCCAGCATTTT. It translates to CTSSTRSPSTQPQHF.